This entry features one T cell receptor (beta chain) sequence. Its antigen is not identified. The length of the CDR3 is 15 residues. V shed 2 bases and J 4 bases; nucleotides not matched to a gene: 6. Germline-derived CDR1 and CDR2 are SGHRS and YFSETQ. The sample belongs to a study of cytomegalovirus exposure and HLA in healthy donors. Study-level findings and limits: Reportedly, fewer N-insertions than the roughly 690-donor mean appeared in an Asian-associated ancestry cluster in a later analysis.

60 Vbeta and 13 Jbeta primers were used in PCR. Original processing notes: An analysis performed later counted 70 million to 90 million unique TCR beta chains (approximately 11 million of them shared). Some clones are missing from TCRdb's copy, which holds only in-frame ones; the method was immunoSEQ multiplex PCR. Clone size and V and J calls were adopted from that table, with D and trimming inferred from the DNA. The repertoire holds 170,000 or so clones, with 80% to 90% as singletons. Though probably carrying unrecorded immune exposures, donors were nominally healthy at sampling. Material for sequencing was PBMCs. The chain employs TRBV5-1 and TRBJ1-2, with 9 bases matching TRBD1. The receptor was isolated from a young woman in good health and CMV-seronegative. The CDR3 here is CASSFLQGAIYGYTF. CDR3 bases: TGCGCCAGCAGCTTCCTACAGGGGGCAATCTATGGCTACACCTTC.